This T cell receptor (beta chain) derives from a study of control samples from healthy donors and cancer patients. V dropped 9 bases and J dropped 4; count of bases not matched to a gene: 17. The CDR3 sequence is 16 residues long. CDR1 and CDR2 from the germline V gene are MDHEN and SYDVKM. TCRdb's copy holds only in-frame clones and misses some; the assay was immunoSEQ multiplex PCR. The table shows 70,000 to 85,000 clones, with around 83% occurring only once. This TCR was sampled from a man aged 55-75 years with head and neck cancer. Sequences were obtained from PBMCs. The chain has TRBV28 and TRBJ1-2, with 7 bases lining up with TRBD1. As DNA, the CDR3 is TGTGCCAGTCTAACCCTTGGCAGGGGACAGCCCTATGGCTACACCTTC. This translates into CASLTLGRGQPYGYTF.